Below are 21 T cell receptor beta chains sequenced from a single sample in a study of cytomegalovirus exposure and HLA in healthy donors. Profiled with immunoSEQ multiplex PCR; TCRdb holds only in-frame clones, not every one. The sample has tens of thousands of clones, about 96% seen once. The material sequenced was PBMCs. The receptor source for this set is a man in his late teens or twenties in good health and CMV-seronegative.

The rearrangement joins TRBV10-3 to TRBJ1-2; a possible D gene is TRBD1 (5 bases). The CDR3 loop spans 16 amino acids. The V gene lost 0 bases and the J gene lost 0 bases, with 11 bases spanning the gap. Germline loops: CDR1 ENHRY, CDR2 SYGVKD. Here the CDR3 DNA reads TGTGCCATCAGTGAGTCGGGGGGTTTAGCTAACTATGGCTACACCTTC. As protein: CAISESGGLANYGYTF.

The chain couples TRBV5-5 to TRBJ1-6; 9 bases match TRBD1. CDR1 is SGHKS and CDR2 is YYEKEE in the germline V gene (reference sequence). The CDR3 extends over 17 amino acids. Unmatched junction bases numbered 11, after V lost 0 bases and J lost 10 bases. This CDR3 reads CASSLVGGRDRVSPLHF. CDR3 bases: TGTGCCAGCAGCTTGGTCGGGGGCCGGGACAGGGTCTCACCCCTCCACTTT. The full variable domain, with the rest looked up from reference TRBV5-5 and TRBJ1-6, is DAGVTQSPTHLIKTRGQQVTLRCSPISGHKSVSWYQQVLGQGPQFIFQYYEKEERGRGNFPDRFSARQFPNYSSELNVNALLLGDSALYLCASSLVGGRDRVSPLHFGNGTRLTVT.

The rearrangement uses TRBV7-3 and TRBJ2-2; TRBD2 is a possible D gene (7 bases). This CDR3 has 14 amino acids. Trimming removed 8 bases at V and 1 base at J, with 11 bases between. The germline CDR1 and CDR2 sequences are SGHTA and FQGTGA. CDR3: CASGGGENTGELFF. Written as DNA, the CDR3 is TGTGCCAGCGGCGGGGGCGAGAACACCGGGGAGCTGTTTTTT.

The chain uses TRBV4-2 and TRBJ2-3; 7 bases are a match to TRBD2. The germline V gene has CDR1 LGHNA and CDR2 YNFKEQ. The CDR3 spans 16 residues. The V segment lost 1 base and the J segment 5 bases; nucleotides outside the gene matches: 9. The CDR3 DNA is TGTGCCAGCAGCCAAGTTCTGGCGGGAGTGGTAGATACGCAGTATTTT. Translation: CASSQVLAGVVDTQYF.

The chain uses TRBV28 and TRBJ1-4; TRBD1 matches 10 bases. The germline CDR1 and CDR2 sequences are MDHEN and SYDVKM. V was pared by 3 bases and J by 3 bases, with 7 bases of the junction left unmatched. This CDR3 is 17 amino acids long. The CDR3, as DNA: TGTGCCAGCAGTTTTCGGGACAGGGGTCGGGCTAATGAAAAACTGTTTTTT. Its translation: CASSFRDRGRANEKLFF.

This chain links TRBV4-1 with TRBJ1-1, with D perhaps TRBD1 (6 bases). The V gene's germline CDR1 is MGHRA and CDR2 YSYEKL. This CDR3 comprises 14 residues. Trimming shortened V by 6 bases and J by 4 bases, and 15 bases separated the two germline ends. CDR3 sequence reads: CASSEAGAVTEAFF. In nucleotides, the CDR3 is TGCGCCAGCAGTGAGGCGGGGGCCGTCACTGAAGCTTTCTTT.

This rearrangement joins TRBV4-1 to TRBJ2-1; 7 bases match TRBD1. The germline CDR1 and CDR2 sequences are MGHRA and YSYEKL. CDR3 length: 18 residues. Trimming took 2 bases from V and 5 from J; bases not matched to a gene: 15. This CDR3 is CASSQISRPGQLHNEQFF. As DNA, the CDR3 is TGCGCCAGCAGCCAAATAAGTCGACCGGGACAGCTTCACAATGAGCAGTTCTTC.

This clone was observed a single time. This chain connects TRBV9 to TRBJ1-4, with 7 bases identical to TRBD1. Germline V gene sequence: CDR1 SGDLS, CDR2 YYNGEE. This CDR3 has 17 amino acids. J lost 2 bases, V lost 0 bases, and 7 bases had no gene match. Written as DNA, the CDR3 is TGTGCCAGCAGCGTAGGTCCCAGGGGGGCGACTAATGAAAAACTGTTTTTT. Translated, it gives CASSVGPRGATNEKLFF. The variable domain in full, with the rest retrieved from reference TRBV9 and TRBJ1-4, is DSGVTQTPKHLITATGQRVTLRCSPRSGDLSVYWYQQSLDQGLQFLIQYYNGEERAKGNILERFSAQQFPDLHSELNLSSLELGDSALYFCASSVGPRGATNEKLFFGSGTQLSVL.

The chain's CDR3 is CASSLGLAGGPVSTDTQYF. CDR3 bases: TGTGCCAGCAGCTTAGGGCTAGCGGGAGGGCCTGTGAGCACAGATACGCAGTATTTT. The chain recombines TRBV13 with TRBJ2-3; 12 positions match TRBD2. The germline V gene encodes CDR1 PRHDT and CDR2 FYEKMQ (reference sequence). The ends lost 0 bases at V and 0 bases at J; junction bases unmatched: 7. CDR3 length equals 19 residues.

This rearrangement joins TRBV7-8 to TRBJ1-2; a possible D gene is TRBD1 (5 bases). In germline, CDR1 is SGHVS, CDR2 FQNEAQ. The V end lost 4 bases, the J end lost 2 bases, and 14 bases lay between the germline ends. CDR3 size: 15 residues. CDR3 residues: CASSSDSGGNYGYTF. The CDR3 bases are TGTGCCAGCAGCTCGGACTCCGGGGGGAACTATGGCTACACCTTC.

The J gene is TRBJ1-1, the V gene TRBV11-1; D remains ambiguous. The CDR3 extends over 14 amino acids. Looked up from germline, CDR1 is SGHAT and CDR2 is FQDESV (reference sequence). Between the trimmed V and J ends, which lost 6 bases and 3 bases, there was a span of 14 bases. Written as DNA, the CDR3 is TGTGCCAGCAGGCGGGCCCAATCCGACACTGAAGCTTTCTTT. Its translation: CASRRAQSDTEAFF.

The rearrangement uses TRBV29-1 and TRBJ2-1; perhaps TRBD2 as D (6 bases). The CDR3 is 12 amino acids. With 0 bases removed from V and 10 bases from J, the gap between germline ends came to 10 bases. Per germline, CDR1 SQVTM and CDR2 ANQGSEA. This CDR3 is CSVEDGRREQFF. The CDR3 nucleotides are TGCAGCGTTGAAGATGGGAGGCGAGAGCAGTTCTTC.

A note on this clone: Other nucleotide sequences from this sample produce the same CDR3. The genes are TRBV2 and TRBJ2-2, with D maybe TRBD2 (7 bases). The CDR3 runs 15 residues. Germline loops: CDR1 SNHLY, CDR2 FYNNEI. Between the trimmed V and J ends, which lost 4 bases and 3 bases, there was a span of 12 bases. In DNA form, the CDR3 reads TGTGCCAGCAGTGGAGGGGGGGCGCACACCGGGGAGCTGTTTTTT. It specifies CASSGGGAHTGELFF.

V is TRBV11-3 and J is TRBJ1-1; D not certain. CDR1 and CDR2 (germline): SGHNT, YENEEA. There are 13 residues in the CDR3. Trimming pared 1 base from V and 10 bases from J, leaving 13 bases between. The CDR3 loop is CASSLVQRERAFF. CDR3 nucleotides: TGTGCCAGCAGCTTAGTTCAACGGGAGCGAGCTTTCTTT.

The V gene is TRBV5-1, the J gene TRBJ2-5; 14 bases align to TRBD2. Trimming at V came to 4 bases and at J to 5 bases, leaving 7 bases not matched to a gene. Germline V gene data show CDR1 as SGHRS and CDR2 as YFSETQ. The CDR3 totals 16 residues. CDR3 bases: TGCGCCAGCAGCAAGGGACTAGCGGGAGAGGAGGAGACCCAGTACTTC. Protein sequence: CASSKGLAGEEETQYF.

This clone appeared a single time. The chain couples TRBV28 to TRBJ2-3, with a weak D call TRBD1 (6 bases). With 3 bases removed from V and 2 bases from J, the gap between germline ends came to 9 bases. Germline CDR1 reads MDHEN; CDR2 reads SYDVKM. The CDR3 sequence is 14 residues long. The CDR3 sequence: CASSFYRVTDTQYF. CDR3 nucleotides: TGTGCCAGCAGTTTTTACAGGGTCACAGATACGCAGTATTTT. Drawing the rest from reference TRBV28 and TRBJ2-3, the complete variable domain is DVKVTQSSRYLVKRTGEKVFLECVQDMDHENMFWYRQDPGLGLRLIYFSYDVKMKEKGDIPEGYSVSREKKERFSLILESASTNQTSMYLCASSFYRVTDTQYFGPGTRLTVL.

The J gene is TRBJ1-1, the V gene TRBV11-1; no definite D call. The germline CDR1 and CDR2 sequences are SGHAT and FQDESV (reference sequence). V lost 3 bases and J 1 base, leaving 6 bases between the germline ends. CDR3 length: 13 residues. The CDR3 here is CASSLSGNTEAFF. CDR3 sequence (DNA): TGTGCCAGCAGCTTGTCAGGGAACACTGAAGCTTTCTTT. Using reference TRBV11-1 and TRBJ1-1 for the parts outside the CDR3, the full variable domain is EAEVAQSPRYKITEKSQAVAFWCDPISGHATLYWYRQILGQGPELLVQFQDESVVDDSQLPKDRFSAERLKGVDSTLKIQPAELGDSAMYLCASSLSGNTEAFFGQGTRLTVV.

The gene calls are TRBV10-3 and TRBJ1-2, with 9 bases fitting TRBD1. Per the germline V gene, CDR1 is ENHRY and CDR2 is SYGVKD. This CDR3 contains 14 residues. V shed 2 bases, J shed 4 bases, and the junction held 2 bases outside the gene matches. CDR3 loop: CAISEEQGAYGYTF. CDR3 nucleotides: TGTGCCATCAGTGAGGAACAGGGGGCCTATGGCTACACCTTC.

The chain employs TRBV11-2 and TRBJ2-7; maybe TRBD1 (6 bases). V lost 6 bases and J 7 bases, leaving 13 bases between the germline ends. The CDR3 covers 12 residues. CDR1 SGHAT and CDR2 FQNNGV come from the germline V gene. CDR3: CASRLQGGEQYF. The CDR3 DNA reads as TGTGCCAGCAGACTACAGGGTGGAGAGCAGTACTTC.

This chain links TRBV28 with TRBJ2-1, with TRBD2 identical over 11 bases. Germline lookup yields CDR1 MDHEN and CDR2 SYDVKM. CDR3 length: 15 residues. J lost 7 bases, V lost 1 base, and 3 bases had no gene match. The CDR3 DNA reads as TGTGCCAGCAGTTTATCGACTAGCGGGACGAATGAGCAGTTCTTC. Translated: CASSLSTSGTNEQFF.

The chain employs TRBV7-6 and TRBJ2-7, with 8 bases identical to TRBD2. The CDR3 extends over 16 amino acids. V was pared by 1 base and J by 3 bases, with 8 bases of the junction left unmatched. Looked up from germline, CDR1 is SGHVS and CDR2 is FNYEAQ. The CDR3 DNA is TGTGCCAGCAGCTTAGGGGCGAGCGGGAGCTTCTACGAGCAGTACTTC. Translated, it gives CASSLGASGSFYEQYF.